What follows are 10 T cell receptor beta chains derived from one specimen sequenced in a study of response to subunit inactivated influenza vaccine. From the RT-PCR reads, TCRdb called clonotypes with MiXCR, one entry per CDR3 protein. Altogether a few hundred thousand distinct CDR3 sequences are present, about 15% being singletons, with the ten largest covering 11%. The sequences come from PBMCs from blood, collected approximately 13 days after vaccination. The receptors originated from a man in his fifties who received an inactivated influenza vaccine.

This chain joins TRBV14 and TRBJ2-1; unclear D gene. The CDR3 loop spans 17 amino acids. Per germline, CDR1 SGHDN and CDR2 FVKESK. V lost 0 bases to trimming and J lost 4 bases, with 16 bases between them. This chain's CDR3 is CASSQELPNNAYNEQFF. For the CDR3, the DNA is TGTGCCAGCAGCCAAGAACTACCGAACAATGCTTACAATGAGCAGTTCTTC.

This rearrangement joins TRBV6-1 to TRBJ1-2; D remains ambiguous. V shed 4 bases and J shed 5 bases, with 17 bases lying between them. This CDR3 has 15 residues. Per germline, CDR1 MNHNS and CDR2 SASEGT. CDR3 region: CASSGQEKPSYGYTF. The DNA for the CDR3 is TGTGCCAGCAGTGGGCAGGAAAAACCGTCATATGGCTACACCTTC.

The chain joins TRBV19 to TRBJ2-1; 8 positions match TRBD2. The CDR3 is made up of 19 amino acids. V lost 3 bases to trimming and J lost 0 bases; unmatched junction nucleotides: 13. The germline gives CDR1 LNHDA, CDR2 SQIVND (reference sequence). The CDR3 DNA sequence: TGTGCCAGTAGTATTCGAAGGAAGCGGGAGACGAGCTCCTACAATGAGCAGTTCTTC. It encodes CASSIRRKRETSSYNEQFF. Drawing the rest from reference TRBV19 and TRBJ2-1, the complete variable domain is DGGITQSPKYLFRKEGQNVTLSCEQNLNHDAMYWYRQDPGQGLRLIYYSQIVNDFQKGDIAEGYSVSREKKESFPLTVTSAQKNPTAFYLCASSIRRKRETSSYNEQFFGPGTRLTVL.

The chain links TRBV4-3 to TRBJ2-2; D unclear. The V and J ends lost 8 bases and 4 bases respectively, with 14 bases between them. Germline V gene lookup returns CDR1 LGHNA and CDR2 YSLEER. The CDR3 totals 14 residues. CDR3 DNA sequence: TGCGCCAGCTCCTTCACGCATTTCACCGGGGAGCTGTTTTTT. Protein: CASSFTHFTGELFF.

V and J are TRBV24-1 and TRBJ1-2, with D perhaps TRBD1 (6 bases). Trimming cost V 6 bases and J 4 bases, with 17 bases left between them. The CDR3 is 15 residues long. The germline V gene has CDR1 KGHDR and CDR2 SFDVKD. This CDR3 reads CATSSGTPLGYGYTF. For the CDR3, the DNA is TGTGCCACCAGTTCCGGGACACCCCTCGGCTATGGCTACACCTTC.

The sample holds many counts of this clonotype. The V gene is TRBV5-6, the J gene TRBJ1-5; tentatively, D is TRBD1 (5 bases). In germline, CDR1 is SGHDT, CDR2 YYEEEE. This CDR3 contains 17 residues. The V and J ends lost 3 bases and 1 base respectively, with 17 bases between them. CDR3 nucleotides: TGTGCCAGCAGCTCCCACGGGACTTGGTCGAGCAATCAGCCCCAGCATTTT. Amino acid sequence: CASSSHGTWSSNQPQHF.

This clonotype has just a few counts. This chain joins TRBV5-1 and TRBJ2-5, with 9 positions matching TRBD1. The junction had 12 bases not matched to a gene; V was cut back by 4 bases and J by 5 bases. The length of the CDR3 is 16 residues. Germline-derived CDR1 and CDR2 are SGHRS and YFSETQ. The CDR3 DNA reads TGCGCCAGCAGCAGAGTTGGACAGGGGAGTAGGGAGACCCAGTACTTC. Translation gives CASSRVGQGSRETQYF.

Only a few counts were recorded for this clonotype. The CDR3 is CASSLDWNQPQHF. CDR3 DNA sequence: TGTGCCAGCAGCTTAGATTGGAATCAGCCCCAGCATTTT. This chain uses TRBV7-2 with TRBJ1-5; no clear D gene. The CDR3 length is 13 residues. V lost 1 base and J lost 4, with 5 bases in between. The germline CDR1 and CDR2 sequences are SGHTA and FQGNSA.

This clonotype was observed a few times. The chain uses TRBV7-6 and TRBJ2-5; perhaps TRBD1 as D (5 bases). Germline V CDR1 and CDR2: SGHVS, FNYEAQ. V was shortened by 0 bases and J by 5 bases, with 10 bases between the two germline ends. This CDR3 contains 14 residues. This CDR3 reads CASSLAGVKETQYF. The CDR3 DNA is TGTGCCAGCAGCTTAGCAGGGGTCAAGGAGACCCAGTACTTC.

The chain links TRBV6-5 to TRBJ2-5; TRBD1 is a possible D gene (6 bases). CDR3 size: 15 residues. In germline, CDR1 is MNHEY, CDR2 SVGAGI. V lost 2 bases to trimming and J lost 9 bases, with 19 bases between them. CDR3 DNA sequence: TGTGCCAGCAGTTACGAGGCTCCGCAGGGGAGCTCCCAGTACTTC. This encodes CASSYEAPQGSSQYF.